The next 23 T cell receptor beta chains were all read from a single sample in a study of blood T cell repertoires in COVID-19. Method: immunoSEQ multiplex PCR; TCRdb's copy keeps in-frame clones and lacks some. The data show 150,000 to 200,000 clones, 85% to 90% seen once. Sequencing was carried out using PBMCs or T cells enriched from blood (not recorded which). These TCRs come from a middle-aged woman in a cohort exposed to, infected with or recovered from COVID-19 (not recorded which).

The chain couples TRBV5-4 to TRBJ2-6, with TRBD2 matching over 12 bases. Germline-derived CDR1 and CDR2 are SGHNT and YYREEE (reference sequence). The junction had 1 base not matched to a gene; V was cut back by 0 bases and J by 0 bases. The CDR3 has 18 residues. The CDR3: CASSLGLAGVSGANVLTF. CDR3 nucleotides: TGTGCCAGCAGCTTGGGACTAGCGGGAGTCTCTGGGGCCAACGTCCTGACTTTC.

The chain links TRBV7-9 to TRBJ2-3; D might be TRBD2 (6 bases). The CDR3 is 15 residues long. V was cut by 5 bases and J by 6 bases, with 18 bases left in between. Germline V gene data show CDR1 as SEHNR and CDR2 as FQNEAQ (reference sequence). This CDR3 is CASSPEARGRDTQYF. CDR3 DNA sequence: TGTGCCAGCAGCCCAGAGGCGCGGGGAAGGGATACGCAGTATTTT.

This sequence joins TRBV5-1 and TRBJ2-1; possible D gene TRBD1, 5 bases. Germline V gene lookup returns CDR1 SGHRS and CDR2 YFSETQ. This CDR3 comprises 15 residues. Trimming pared 0 bases from V and 5 bases from J, leaving 12 bases between. The CDR3 sequence: CASSLAAREHNEQFF. The CDR3 DNA is TGCGCCAGCAGCTTGGCCGCCAGGGAACACAATGAGCAGTTCTTC.

The V call is TRBV5-1, the J call TRBJ2-1, with TRBD2 matching over 7 bases. J was trimmed by 8 bases and V by 4 bases; bases with no gene match: 6. Germline V gives CDR1 SGHRS, CDR2 YFSETQ. This CDR3 region has 13 residues. DNA for the CDR3: TGCGCCAGCAGCCCCGGACTAGGGGATGAGCAGTTCTTC. Translated, it gives CASSPGLGDEQFF.

V and J are TRBV20-1 and TRBJ1-6; 8 positions match TRBD1. CDR1 and CDR2 from the germline V gene are DFQATT and SNEGSKA (reference sequence). This CDR3 has 14 amino acids. Trimming removed 3 bases from V and 10 bases from J; junction bases left unmatched: 8. For the CDR3, the DNA is TGCAGTGCTAGTGTCAGGGGGCTAGGGTCACCCCTCCACTTT. This translates into CSASVRGLGSPLHF.

The V and J genes are TRBV6-5 and TRBJ1-6; D uncertain. The CDR3 has 14 amino acids. Germline assignment: CDR1 MNHEY and CDR2 SVGAGI. V was trimmed by 5 bases and J by 7 bases, leaving 12 bases between them. CDR3 nucleotides: TGTGCCAGCAGTCCAAAGGCGGGAAATTCACCCCTCCACTTT. Amino acid sequence: CASSPKAGNSPLHF.

This chain connects TRBV28 to TRBJ1-1; D may be TRBD1 (5 bases). CDR3 length: 16 residues. Trimming left V 9 bases short and J 0 bases short, with 20 bases between. Germline V gene data show CDR1 as MDHEN and CDR2 as SYDVKM. CDR3 loop: CASRLPWPGVNTEAFF. The CDR3 DNA sequence: TGTGCCAGTAGGCTCCCTTGGCCGGGGGTGAACACTGAAGCTTTCTTT.

This clone was seen once. This sequence joins TRBV4-2 and TRBJ1-3, with D uncertain. This CDR3 has 15 residues. Trimming left V 3 bases short and J 0 bases short, with 9 bases between. CDR1 is LGHNA and CDR2 is YNFKEQ in the germline V gene. CDR3 sequence (DNA): TGTGCCAGCAGCCACACGGGGAGCTCTGGAAACACCATATATTTT. Translated, it gives CASSHTGSSGNTIYF.

The chain uses TRBV12-5 and TRBJ1-6, with D uncertain. CDR1 is LGHNT and CDR2 is FRNRAP in the germline V gene. The germline V and J ends were trimmed by 0 bases and 6 bases, with 15 bases remaining between them. This CDR3 spans 17 amino acids. CDR3 sequence: CASGLVRDAEGNSPLHF. The CDR3 DNA is TGTGCTAGTGGTTTGGTACGAGACGCGGAAGGTAATTCACCCCTCCACTTT.

The CDR3 is CSVAEIQGAEAFF. The CDR3 bases are TGCAGCGTTGCGGAAATACAGGGAGCTGAAGCTTTCTTT. The V gene is TRBV29-1, the J gene TRBJ1-1, with D possibly TRBD1 on 6 matching bases. In germline, CDR1 is SQVTM, CDR2 ANQGSEA. V was cut by 4 bases and J by 6 bases, with 15 bases left in between. This CDR3 spans 13 amino acids.

The chain employs TRBV2 and TRBJ1-6, with TRBD1 as a possible D gene (5 bases). The CDR3 runs to 15 residues. Trimming shortened V by 4 bases and J by 8 bases, and 15 bases separated the two germline ends. Germline V gene sequence: CDR1 SNHLY, CDR2 FYNNEI. The CDR3 here is CASSAYQGGDSPLHF. The CDR3 DNA follows: TGTGCCAGCAGTGCCTATCAGGGTGGGGATTCACCCCTCCACTTT.

This clone was found once. This chain links TRBV7-2 with TRBJ2-3; unclear D gene. CDR1 is SGHTA, CDR2 FQGNSA, per germline. This CDR3 spans 16 amino acids. Trimming stripped 2 bases from V and 2 bases from J, with 14 bases between. As DNA, the CDR3 is TGTGCCAGCAGCTTAAAGCGAAGAATCGACACAGATACGCAGTATTTT. Translation: CASSLKRRIDTDTQYF.

The chain links TRBV2 to TRBJ2-1; a weak D match, TRBD2 (6 bases). V was pared by 6 bases and J by 0 bases, with 12 bases between. The CDR3 is 15 amino acids. Germline V gene lookup returns CDR1 SNHLY and CDR2 FYNNEI. This chain's CDR3 is CASRGGQDSYNEQFF. CDR3 sequence (DNA): TGTGCCAGCAGAGGAGGGCAGGACTCCTACAATGAGCAGTTCTTC.

The rearrangement links TRBV4-2 to TRBJ1-3; 8 positions agree with TRBD1. Germline CDR1 and CDR2: LGHNA and YNFKEQ. Trimming cost V 0 bases and J 4 bases; bases outside gene matches: 2. This CDR3 region has 15 residues. The CDR3 nucleotides read TGTGCCAGCAGCCAAGATCGGACAGGGGGAAACACCATATATTTT. It specifies CASSQDRTGGNTIYF.

V usage is TRBV6-5 and J usage is TRBJ1-2; D perhaps matches TRBD1 (6 bases). V was clipped by 5 bases and J by 2 bases, with 15 bases between them. CDR1 MNHEY and CDR2 SVGAGI come from the germline V gene. This CDR3 is 15 amino acids long. The CDR3 DNA is TGTGCCAGCAGTACCCGGGGGGGGGCGAACTATGGCTACACCTTC. Translating gives CASSTRGGANYGYTF.

V usage is TRBV5-1 and J usage is TRBJ1-1; 7 positions match TRBD1. Germline V gene sequence: CDR1 SGHRS, CDR2 YFSETQ. Unmatched junction bases numbered 3, after V lost 6 bases and J lost 1 base. The CDR3 is 13 amino acids. CDR3 region: CASNTGANTEAFF. CDR3 bases: TGCGCCAGCAATACAGGGGCGAACACTGAAGCTTTCTTT. The full variable domain, with the rest looked up from reference TRBV5-1 and TRBJ1-1, is KAGVTQTPRYLIKTRGQQVTLSCSPISGHRSVSWYQQTPGQGLQFLFEYFSETQRNKGNFPGRFSGRQFSNSRSEMNVSTLELGDSALYLCASNTGANTEAFFGQGTRLTVV.

This clone was counted between two and nine times. The chain is built from TRBV27 and TRBJ2-1; weak D call: TRBD2 (6 bases). The CDR3 has 15 residues. Trimming stripped 7 bases from V and 7 bases from J, with 20 bases between. The germline V gene has CDR1 MNHEY and CDR2 SMNVEV (reference sequence). The CDR3: CASTNQGTPTNEQFF. CDR3 DNA: TGTGCCAGCACTAACCAAGGGACTCCGACGAATGAGCAGTTCTTC.

The chain combines TRBV14 with TRBJ1-1; D uncertain. The CDR3 sequence is 14 residues long. V was trimmed by 2 bases and J by 12 bases, leaving 19 bases between them. The V gene's germline CDR1 is SGHDN and CDR2 FVKESK. The chain's CDR3 is CASSQWIGSLETFF. For the CDR3, the DNA is TGTGCCAGCAGCCAATGGATCGGGTCGCTGGAAACTTTCTTT.

V and J are TRBV7-9 and TRBJ1-2; the match to TRBD1 covers 11 bases. The CDR3 runs 15 residues. V lost 5 bases, J lost 6 bases, and 8 bases stayed unmatched. CDR1 and CDR2 from the germline V gene are SEHNR and FQNEAQ (reference sequence). CDR3 residues: CASSVYRDRGNGYTF. The DNA of the CDR3 is TGTGCCAGCAGCGTATACCGGGACAGGGGGAATGGCTACACCTTC.

The chain carries TRBV6-2 or TRBV6-3 and TRBJ1-2; D remains ambiguous. The CDR3 runs 15 residues. Germline V lookup: CDR1 MNHEY, CDR2 SVGEGT. Deletions cut 4 bases from V and 4 bases from J, with 16 bases between. This CDR3 reads CASSFRSSSPYGYTF. The CDR3, as DNA: TGTGCCAGCAGTTTTCGGTCGTCTTCCCCCTATGGCTACACCTTC.

The CDR3, as DNA: TGTGCCAGCAGCTTATCAGGAGACAGCTATGGCTACACCTTC. Protein sequence: CASSLSGDSYGYTF. This chain uses TRBV13 with TRBJ1-2; possible D gene TRBD1, 5 bases. Trimming stripped 2 bases from V and 4 bases from J, with 11 bases between. This CDR3 contains 14 residues. The germline V gene has CDR1 PRHDT and CDR2 FYEKMQ (reference sequence).

This clone was recorded only once. The gene calls are TRBV4-1 and TRBJ1-2; D is uncertain. V gave up 1 base and J gave up 4 bases, with 16 bases separating them. The length of the CDR3 is 16 residues. CDR1 MGHRA and CDR2 YSYEKL come from the germline V gene. The CDR3 DNA follows: TGCGCCAGCAGCCAAGTCTCTCAAGTCCCTAGCTATGGCTACACCTTC. It is translated as CASSQVSQVPSYGYTF.

V usage is TRBV7-9 and J usage is TRBJ1-6, with 7 bases identical to TRBD1. J lost 5 bases, V lost 0 bases, and 4 bases had no gene match. Germline CDR1 is SEHNR and CDR2 is FQNEAQ (reference sequence). The CDR3 contains 16 residues. In DNA form, the CDR3 reads TGTGCCAGCAGCTTAGCGGGGACAGCTCATAATTCACCCCTCCACTTT. Its protein product is CASSLAGTAHNSPLHF.